The 12 T cell receptor beta chains in this list originate from one sample, sequenced in a study of Ad26.COV2.S vaccination and SARS-CoV-2 variants. Treatment denoted: some 19 received Ad26.COV2.S at low or high dose, single or two shots; 5 received placebo; per-sample allocation not given. Sampling happened 63 days after the first vaccine or placebo injection. Assay used: immunoSEQ multiplex PCR; TCRdb lists only in-frame clones, some missing. This sample has over 450,000 clones; roughly 87% occur once, and the top ten carry 1.5% to 2%. This sample comprised peripheral blood, obtained in a trial of Ad26.COV2.S vaccine versus placebo. The receptor set was obtained from a person between 18 and 60 years old who received the Ad26.COV2.S COVID-19 vaccine or a placebo.

V and J are TRBV9 and TRBJ2-7; unclear D gene. The germline V and J ends were trimmed by 3 bases and 0 bases, with 10 bases remaining between them. The CDR3 is 14 residues long. The germline gives CDR1 SGDLS, CDR2 YYNGEE. CDR3 region: CASSAYGSSYEQYF. CDR3 coding DNA: TGTGCCAGCAGCGCATACGGAAGCTCCTACGAGCAGTACTTC. The full variable domain, in which reference TRBV9 and TRBJ2-7 provide the parts outside the CDR3, is DSGVTQTPKHLITATGQRVTLRCSPRSGDLSVYWYQQSLDQGLQFLIQYYNGEERAKGNILERFSAQQFPDLHSELNLSSLELGDSALYFCASSAYGSSYEQYFGPGTRLTVT.

The V call is TRBV5-4, the J call TRBJ1-5; D gene unclear. Between the trimmed V and J ends, which lost 0 bases and 3 bases, there was a span of 4 bases. Germline-derived CDR1 and CDR2 are SGHNT and YYREEE (reference sequence). The CDR3 contains 13 residues. DNA for the CDR3: TGTGCCAGCAGCTTGGGGTCCAATCAGCCCCAGCATTTT. It is translated as CASSLGSNQPQHF.

On this clone itself: At the DNA level, this CDR3 is encoded by other sequences in the same sample as well. The V and J genes are TRBV9 and TRBJ1-1; no reliable D call. Trimming stripped 3 bases from V and 0 bases from J, with 6 bases between. The germline CDR1 and CDR2 sequences are SGDLS and YYNGEE. The CDR3 covers 13 residues. The CDR3 DNA is TGTGCCAGCAGCGCTCAGATGAACACTGAAGCTTTCTTT. Encoded protein: CASSAQMNTEAFF. Using reference TRBV9 and TRBJ1-1 for the parts outside the CDR3, the full variable domain is DSGVTQTPKHLITATGQRVTLRCSPRSGDLSVYWYQQSLDQGLQFLIQYYNGEERAKGNILERFSAQQFPDLHSELNLSSLELGDSALYFCASSAQMNTEAFFGQGTRLTVV.

A few counts support this clone. The rearrangement links TRBV3-1 (or the pseudogene TRBV3-2) to TRBJ1-1; no clear D. V was clipped by 1 base and J by 8 bases, with 14 bases between them. Per germline, CDR1 LGHDT and CDR2 YNNKEL (reference sequence). The CDR3 sequence is 14 residues long. CDR3 protein: CASSQGPPPAEAFF. The CDR3 nucleotides read TGTGCCAGCAGCCAAGGCCCGCCCCCAGCGGAAGCTTTCTTT.

This clone came up once. The chain uses TRBV9 and TRBJ2-2, with unresolved D. The CDR3 covers 17 residues. CDR1 SGDLS and CDR2 YYNGEE come from the germline V gene. The germline V and J ends were trimmed by 3 bases and 0 bases, with 15 bases remaining between them. This CDR3 is CASSGKGSPSNTGELFF. In nucleotides, the CDR3 is TGTGCCAGCAGCGGAAAGGGTTCCCCGTCGAACACCGGGGAGCTGTTTTTT.

In DNA, the CDR3 is TGTGCCAGCAACCCGTGGGGGTTGGCGGTTAGCACAGATACGCAGTATTTT. It translates to CASNPWGLAVSTDTQYF. The gene calls are TRBV7-2 and TRBJ2-3; perhaps D is TRBD1 or TRBD2 (5 bases each). The CDR3 runs 17 residues. Deletions cut 7 bases from V and 0 bases from J, with 20 bases between. From germline, CDR1 is SGHTA and CDR2 FQGNSA.

The V gene is TRBV5-1, the J gene TRBJ2-3; D gene ambiguous. The CDR3 sequence is 13 residues long. From germline, CDR1 is SGHRS and CDR2 YFSETQ. V lost 4 bases, J lost 5 bases, and 11 bases lay in between. The CDR3 loop is CASSRVFGDTQYF. CDR3 DNA sequence: TGCGCCAGCAGCCGAGTTTTTGGAGATACGCAGTATTTT.

This rearrangement joins TRBV5-1 to TRBJ2-6; D ambiguous. V dropped 5 bases and J dropped 4 bases, with 7 bases sitting between them. This CDR3 has 13 amino acids. Germline assignment: CDR1 SGHRS and CDR2 YFSETQ. Here the CDR3 reads CASRGFGANVLTF. The CDR3 nucleotides read TGCGCCAGCAGGGGCTTCGGGGCCAACGTCCTGACTTTC.

The chain has TRBV3-1 (or the pseudogene TRBV3-2) and TRBJ1-2, with D perhaps matching TRBD1 (5 bases). Between the trimmed V and J ends, which lost 6 bases and 8 bases, there was a span of 10 bases. CDR1 is LGHDT and CDR2 is YNNKEL in the germline V gene (reference sequence). The CDR3 sequence is 11 residues long. The CDR3 is CASSRGGGYTF. In DNA form, the CDR3 reads TGTGCCAGCAGTCGCGGGGGGGGCTACACCTTC.

This clone was observed at least ten times. The chain joins TRBV25-1 to TRBJ2-7; D uncertain. Trimming left V 3 bases short and J 4 bases short, with 7 bases between. Germline CDR1 is MGHDK and CDR2 is SYGVNS. The CDR3 has 12 amino acids. The CDR3 sequence: CASSDHLYEQYF. The CDR3 DNA sequence: TGTGCCAGCAGTGATCACCTATACGAGCAGTACTTC.

The CDR3 sequence: CSAGGYYEQYF. The CDR3 DNA reads TGCAGTGCAGGGGGGTATTACGAGCAGTACTTC. The chain carries TRBV20-1 and TRBJ2-7, with D tentatively TRBD1 or TRBD2 (6 bases each). Looked up from germline, CDR1 is DFQATT and CDR2 is SNEGSKA (reference sequence). Trimming took off 6 bases at V and 4 bases at J, with 10 bases between the two ends. This CDR3 comprises 11 residues.

The V call is TRBV28, the J call TRBJ2-4; 10 bases align to TRBD1. This CDR3 has 17 amino acids. Germline V lookup: CDR1 MDHEN, CDR2 SYDVKM. V was clipped by 2 bases and J by 7 bases; unmatched bases: 11. The CDR3 DNA sequence: TGTGCCAGCAGTTTACCCGGGACAGGGGTAAATTTTAACATTCAGTACTTC. It is translated as CASSLPGTGVNFNIQYF.